The 19 T cell receptor beta chains below come from one sample, sequenced in a study of shared clonotypes between healthy human individuals. Data came from immunoSEQ multiplex PCR; TCRdb stores just in-frame clones and leaves some out. The data contain about 1.1 million clones, about four fifths of them singletons. Material: memory CD4+ T cells from PBMCs. Subset meaning: CD45RA-negative fraction. The receptors stem from a man younger than 35 in good health. Some clones in this sample may be carry-over from other donors' samples.

The chain employs TRBV28 and TRBJ1-1, with TRBD1 matching over 9 bases. Per the germline V gene, CDR1 is MDHEN and CDR2 is SYDVKM. The junction had 8 bases not matched to a gene; V was cut back by 5 bases and J by 4 bases. This CDR3 region has 15 residues. CDR3 loop: CASSPYRGLGTEAFF. The CDR3 DNA follows: TGTGCCAGCAGTCCCTACAGGGGGCTAGGCACTGAAGCTTTCTTT. Variable domain in full (rest from reference TRBV28 and TRBJ1-1): DVKVTQSSRYLVKRTGEKVFLECVQDMDHENMFWYRQDPGLGLRLIYFSYDVKMKEKGDIPEGYSVSREKKERFSLILESASTNQTSMYLCASSPYRGLGTEAFFGQGTRLTVV.

About this clone itself: This may be a read error, as it is one base from a much larger clone. The chain recombines TRBV5-6 with TRBJ1-1; D is ambiguous. Germline assignment: CDR1 SGHDT and CDR2 YYEEEE. There are 11 residues in the CDR3. The CDR3 protein is CASSSGGVALF. In DNA, the CDR3 is TGTGCCAGCAGCTCTGGCGGGGTGGCTCTCTTT.

V and J are TRBV27 and TRBJ1-2, with TRBD1 matching over 8 bases. Germline V CDR1 and CDR2: MNHEY, SMNVEV (reference sequence). Germline trimming cut 5 bases from V and 5 bases from J; bases unmatched to any gene: 10. This CDR3 is built from 15 residues. CDR3 coding DNA: TGTGCCAGCAGTCAAGGGGGGACAGGCCGTTATGGCTACACCTTC. As protein: CASSQGGTGRYGYTF.

The DNA of the CDR3 is TGTGCCAGCAGTGAATGGGGGCGCGAGTATGGCTACACCTTC. Translation: CASSEWGREYGYTF. The chain combines TRBV2 with TRBJ1-2; TRBD1 is a possible D gene (6 bases). V was clipped by 2 bases and J by 5 bases, with 12 bases between them. CDR1 and CDR2 from the germline V gene are SNHLY and FYNNEI. The CDR3 is 14 amino acids.

This clone has more than one count but fewer than ten. The rearrangement joins TRBV18 to TRBJ1-1; 8 bases are a match to TRBD1. CDR1 and CDR2 from the germline V gene are KGHSH and LQKENI. The CDR3 extends over 11 amino acids. V gave up 5 bases and J gave up 8 bases; unmatched junction bases: 1. CDR3 amino acids: CASSWDREAFF. The CDR3 DNA reads as TGTGCCAGCTCATGGGACAGGGAAGCTTTCTTT.

The gene calls are TRBV28 and TRBJ2-3; 7 nucleotides line up with TRBD1. The ends lost 3 bases at V and 6 bases at J; junction bases unmatched: 9. From germline, CDR1 is MDHEN and CDR2 SYDVKM. The CDR3 has 15 amino acids. DNA of the CDR3: TGTGCCAGCAGTTTGAGGGGGCAACCGCAGGATACGCAGTATTTT. Its translation: CASSLRGQPQDTQYF. Together with reference TRBV28 and TRBJ2-3, the CDR3 gives the full variable domain: DVKVTQSSRYLVKRTGEKVFLECVQDMDHENMFWYRQDPGLGLRLIYFSYDVKMKEKGDIPEGYSVSREKKERFSLILESASTNQTSMYLCASSLRGQPQDTQYFGPGTRLTVL.

The rearrangement uses TRBV19 and TRBJ1-3; no clear D. Trimming took off 6 bases at V and 0 bases at J, with 9 bases between the two ends. The CDR3 length is 14 residues. Germline CDR1 and CDR2: LNHDA and SQIVND (reference sequence). The CDR3 is CASRTAASGNTIYF. As DNA, the CDR3 is TGTGCCAGTAGAACGGCAGCCTCTGGAAACACCATATATTTT. Full variable domain (rest looked up from reference TRBV19 and TRBJ1-3): DGGITQSPKYLFRKEGQNVTLSCEQNLNHDAMYWYRQDPGQGLRLIYYSQIVNDFQKGDIAEGYSVSREKKESFPLTVTSAQKNPTAFYLCASRTAASGNTIYFGEGSWLTVV.

J is TRBJ2-7 and V is TRBV6-5, with D unresolved. Germline V gives CDR1 MNHEY, CDR2 SVGAGI. The CDR3 loop spans 14 amino acids. V lost 6 bases and J 7 bases, leaving 19 bases between the germline ends. Here the CDR3 reads CASRFQRLAWEQYF. The CDR3 region has the DNA TGTGCCAGCAGGTTCCAGAGACTGGCCTGGGAGCAGTACTTC.

This chain uses TRBV2 with TRBJ1-2; TRBD1 might be the D (5 bases). V was shortened by 6 bases and J by 3 bases, with 14 bases between the two germline ends. This CDR3 comprises 14 residues. CDR1 is SNHLY, CDR2 FYNNEI, per germline. This CDR3 is CASSLQVIYYGYTF. Here the CDR3 DNA reads TGTGCCAGCAGCCTACAGGTAATCTACTATGGCTACACCTTC.

This clone showed up just a few times. The CDR3 sequence: CASSLLPGGRAGNQPQHF. CDR3 sequence (DNA): TGTGCCAGCAGTTTATTACCCGGTGGCAGGGCGGGCAATCAGCCCCAGCATTTT. V usage is TRBV28 and J usage is TRBJ1-5, with D tentatively TRBD1 (5 bases). The CDR3 sequence is 18 residues long. V was shortened by 1 base and J by 2 bases, with 18 bases between the two germline ends. Germline CDR1 is MDHEN and CDR2 is SYDVKM.

The CDR3 DNA follows: TGTGCCAGCAGCGCACAGAATTTCGATACGCAGTATTTT. Its translation is CASSAQNFDTQYF. The V and J genes are TRBV9 and TRBJ2-3; D remains unclear. Germline lookup yields CDR1 SGDLS and CDR2 YYNGEE. The CDR3 length is 13 residues. V was clipped by 3 bases and J by 6 bases, with 11 bases between them. Complete variable domain (other parts from reference TRBV9 and TRBJ2-3): DSGVTQTPKHLITATGQRVTLRCSPRSGDLSVYWYQQSLDQGLQFLIQYYNGEERAKGNILERFSAQQFPDLHSELNLSSLELGDSALYFCASSAQNFDTQYFGPGTRLTVL.

This clone is a singleton in its sample. The chain joins TRBV18 to TRBJ2-7, with D unresolved. The germline V gene encodes CDR1 KGHSH and CDR2 LQKENI. CDR3 length equals 14 residues. V shed 0 bases and J shed 2 bases, with 8 bases lying between them. CDR3 region: CASSPPAEPYEQYF. For the CDR3, the DNA is TGTGCCAGCTCACCACCGGCCGAGCCCTACGAGCAGTACTTC.

Remarks on this clone: Germline is not matched at one junction end, which may reflect a read error. The chain carries TRBV28 and TRBJ2-7; possibly TRBD2 for D (7 bases). CDR1 and CDR2 from the germline V gene are MDHEN and SYDVKM. The CDR3 totals 12 residues. CDR3 in DNA: TGTGCCAGCAGCCCCGGGGGGCGAGACCTTATATTC. Its protein is CASSPGGRDLIF.

V usage is TRBV7-3 and J usage is TRBJ1-1; 7 nucleotides line up with TRBD1. Germline V CDR1 and CDR2: SGHTA, FQGTGA. This CDR3 contains 13 residues. The V segment lost 4 bases and the J segment 8 bases; nucleotides outside the gene matches: 7. CDR3 amino acids: CASSSWTGGEAFF. In DNA form, the CDR3 reads TGTGCCAGCAGCTCCTGGACAGGCGGCGAAGCTTTCTTT.

V usage is TRBV19 and J usage is TRBJ1-3; no reliable D call. Trimming shortened V by 4 bases and J by 0 bases, and 13 bases separated the two germline ends. Germline assignment: CDR1 LNHDA and CDR2 SQIVND (reference sequence). The CDR3 is 16 residues long. Here the CDR3 reads CASSTARPDSGNTIYF. The DNA for the CDR3 is TGTGCCAGTAGTACTGCTAGACCCGACTCTGGAAACACCATATATTTT.

In its sample, this clone was seen a few times. Sequence at one end of the junction differs from germline and may be a read error. The chain links TRBV11-2 to TRBJ2-7; possibly TRBD1 or TRBD2 for D (6 bases each). The CDR3 sequence is 11 residues long. Per germline, CDR1 SGHAT and CDR2 FQNNGV. The CDR3 DNA sequence: TGTGCCAGCAGCAAAGGGGGAGGTAGGAACTTC. Protein sequence: CASSKGGGRNF.

The chain carries TRBV5-1 and TRBJ2-7; the D gene is possibly TRBD2 (5 bases). CDR1 is SGHRS and CDR2 is YFSETQ in the germline V gene. CDR3 size: 14 residues. The ends were cut back, 4 bases at V and 0 bases at J, with 11 bases in the middle. CDR3: CASSVRTYSYEQYF. DNA for the CDR3: TGCGCCAGCAGCGTACGGACTTACTCCTACGAGCAGTACTTC.

This clone has only a few counts. The chain has TRBV2 and TRBJ2-5; D is unclear. Germline values: CDR1 SNHLY, CDR2 FYNNEI. This CDR3 is built from 14 residues. V lost 2 bases and J lost 0, with 7 bases in between. CDR3 coding DNA: TGTGCCAGCAGTGAAAGCAGGCACCAAGAGACCCAGTACTTC. It is translated as CASSESRHQETQYF.

The V gene is TRBV18, the J gene TRBJ2-1, with D possibly matching TRBD1 (5 bases). The CDR3 is made up of 15 amino acids. V was pared by 6 bases and J by 6 bases, with 18 bases between. CDR1 and CDR2 from the germline V gene are KGHSH and LQKENI. In DNA, the CDR3 is TGTGCCAGCTCCCCCACCCTGACAGACCTCAATGAGCAGTTCTTC. It specifies CASSPTLTDLNEQFF.